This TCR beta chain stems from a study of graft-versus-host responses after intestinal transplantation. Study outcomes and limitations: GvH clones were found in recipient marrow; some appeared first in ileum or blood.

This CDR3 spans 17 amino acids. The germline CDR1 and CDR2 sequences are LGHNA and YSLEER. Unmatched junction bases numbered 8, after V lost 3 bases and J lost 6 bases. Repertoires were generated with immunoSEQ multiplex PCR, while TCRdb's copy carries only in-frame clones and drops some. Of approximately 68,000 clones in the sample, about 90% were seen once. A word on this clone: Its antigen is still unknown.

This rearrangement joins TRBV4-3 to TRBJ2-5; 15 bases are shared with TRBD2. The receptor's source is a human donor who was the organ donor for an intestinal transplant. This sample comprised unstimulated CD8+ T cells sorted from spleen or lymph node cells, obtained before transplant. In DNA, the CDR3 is TGCGCCAGCAGCCAGGGTGGACTAGCGGGGGGGGGAAAGACCCAGTACTTC. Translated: CASSQGGLAGGGKTQYF.